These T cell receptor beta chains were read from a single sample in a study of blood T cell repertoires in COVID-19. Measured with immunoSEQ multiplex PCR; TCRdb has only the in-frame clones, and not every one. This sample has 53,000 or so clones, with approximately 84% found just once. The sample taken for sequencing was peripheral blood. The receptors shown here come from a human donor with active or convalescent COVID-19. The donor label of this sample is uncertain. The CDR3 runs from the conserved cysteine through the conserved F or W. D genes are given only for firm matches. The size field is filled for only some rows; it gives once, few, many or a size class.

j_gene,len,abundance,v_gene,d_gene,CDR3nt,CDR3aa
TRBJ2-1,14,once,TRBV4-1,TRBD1,TGCGCCAGCAGCCAAGGGACAGGGTTCAATGAGCAGTTCTTC,CASSQGTGFNEQFF
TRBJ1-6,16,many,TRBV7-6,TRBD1,TGTGCCAGCAGCGCCAGGGACAGGGAGAATGGCTCACCCCTCCACTTT,CASSARDRENGSPLHF
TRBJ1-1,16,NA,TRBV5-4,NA,TGTGCCAGCAGCGCCTCCGGGGGGCTCCTGAACACTGAAGCTTTCTTT,CASSASGGLLNTEAFF
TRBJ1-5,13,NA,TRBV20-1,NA,TGCAGTGCTAGTATCGAGTTCAATCAGCCCCAGCATTTT,CSASIEFNQPQHF
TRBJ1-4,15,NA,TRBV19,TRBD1,TGTGCCAGCCGGCTGTCGGGACAGGGCAATGAAAAACTGTTTTTT,CASRLSGQGNEKLFF
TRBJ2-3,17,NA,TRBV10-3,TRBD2,TGTGCCATCAGGGGAGGGGCCGGGACTAGCGGCACAGATACGCAGTATTTT,CAIRGGAGTSGTDTQYF
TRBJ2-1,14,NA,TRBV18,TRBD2,TGTGCCAGCTCACCGGATAGCGGGAGCAATGAGCAGTTCTTC,CASSPDSGSNEQFF
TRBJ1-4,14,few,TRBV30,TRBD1,TGTGCCTGGCGCCCAGGGGGTACCAATGAAAAACTGTTTTTT,CAWRPGGTNEKLFF
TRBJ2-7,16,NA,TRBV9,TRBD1,TGTGCCAGCAGCGCCCAGACGGGACAGGGCCCCTACGAGCAGTACTTC,CASSAQTGQGPYEQYF
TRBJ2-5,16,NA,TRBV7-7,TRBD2,TGTGCCAGCAGCCTAACCAGGGGGACTAGCGGAGAGACCCAGTACTTC,CASSLTRGTSGETQYF
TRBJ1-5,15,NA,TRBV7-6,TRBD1,TGTGCCAGCAGCCCGGGGGACAGGGGGAATCAGCCCCAGCATTTT,CASSPGDRGNQPQHF
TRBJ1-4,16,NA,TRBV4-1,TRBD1,TGCGCCAGCAGCCAGGGTTTCGGACAGGGGGGTGAAAAACTGTTTTTT,CASSQGFGQGGEKLFF